This T cell receptor beta chain was captured by sequencing in a study of T cell responses to AZD1222 COVID-19 vaccine. Study-level results: Females made up more of the donors, who were largely white British, and clonal diversity may have come out too low. Spike was spanned by vaccine-associated CD4 TCRs, with dominance at 160-218 and 743-854.

With regard to this clone: Its antigen remains unknown.

Assay used: immunoSEQ multiplex PCR; TCRdb lists only in-frame clones, some missing. The table shows approximately 100,000 clones, with roughly nine tenths occurring only once. V was clipped by 0 bases and J by 5 bases, with 11 bases between them. This CDR3 comprises 14 residues. Germline CDR1 SGHRS, CDR2 YFSETQ. V and J are TRBV5-1 and TRBJ2-5; D is uncertain. The sample was peripheral blood, taken on day 0 of AZD1222 vaccination. This sequence originates from an adult in good health. In DNA, the CDR3 is TGCGCCAGCAGCTTGGAGGGCCCCCTGGAGACCCAGTACTTC. Its protein is CASSLEGPLETQYF.